What follows is one T cell receptor beta chain and its context. Its antigen is unknown. This specimen comes from a study of shared clonotypes between healthy human individuals. Germline values: CDR1 DFQATT, CDR2 SNEGSKA (reference sequence). This CDR3 region has 10 residues. V was shortened by 8 bases and J by 9 bases, with 11 bases between the two germline ends. Sorted-subset replicate PCRs used about 180 ng DNA, around 31,000 T cell genomes. Clones were sequenced by immunoSEQ multiplex PCR, and TCRdb holds only the in-frame ones, with some missing. The repertoire has 900,000 to 1,200,000 clones, around 78% of them found once; the top ten carry around 0.61%. General study results and limits: Depth of sequencing was expected to influence donor clonotype sharing. A reduction in generation probabilities was seen for non-shared clonotypes relative to those shared by all four donors. The study generally estimated greater richness for naive than memory subsets.

The sequenced sample consisted of memory CD4+ T cells from PBMCs. Subset described: CD45RA-negative fraction. The TCR comes from a man younger than 35 in good health. Some clones in this sample may be carry-over from other donors' samples. This chain links TRBV20-1 with TRBJ1-5, with D possibly matching TRBD1 (5 bases). The CDR3 loop reads CSWGGVPQHF. As DNA, the CDR3 is TGCAGTTGGGGGGGGGTGCCCCAGCATTTT.